Below, 27 T cell receptor beta chains from the same sample are listed, as sequenced in a study of blood T cell repertoires in COVID-19. Sequencing used immunoSEQ multiplex PCR; TCRdb keeps in-frame clones, though not all of them. Among 150,000 or so clones listed, around 92% were seen once. Material for sequencing was peripheral blood. These receptors were taken from a man younger than 45 with COVID-19, enrolled during active disease.

The rearrangement uses TRBV5-4 and TRBJ2-5; 11 bases are a match to TRBD2. CDR1 is SGHNT, CDR2 YYREEE, per germline (reference sequence). The trim removed 0 bases at V and 5 bases at J, leaving 3 bases unmatched. The CDR3 is made up of 15 amino acids. The CDR3 is CASSLAASGRETQYF. The CDR3 region has the DNA TGTGCCAGCAGCTTGGCGGCTAGCGGGAGGGAGACCCAGTACTTC.

This clone has a handful of counts. One end of the junction is discordant with germline, which a read error may explain. The rearrangement links TRBV2 to TRBJ1-2, with 7 bases fitting TRBD1. Germline CDR1 reads SNHLY; CDR2 reads FYNNEI. The CDR3 runs 14 residues. This chain's CDR3 is CASSFTQSWTGGDF. The CDR3 DNA reads as TGTGCCAGCAGTTTCACTCAGAGTTGGACAGGCGGGGACTTC.

In DNA, the CDR3 is TGTGCCAGCAGCCAGCAGGACAAGGGCTACGGCTACACCTTC. It yields the protein CASSQQDKGYGYTF. This chain links TRBV3-1 (or the pseudogene TRBV3-2) with TRBJ1-2; D possibly corresponds to TRBD1 (5 bases). V gave up 3 bases and J gave up 8 bases, with 16 bases separating them. Germline-derived CDR1 and CDR2 are LGHDT and YNNKEL (reference sequence). The CDR3 has 14 amino acids.

This clone was detected once. The J gene is TRBJ1-1, the V gene TRBV7-3, with TRBD1 matching 9 bases. The CDR3 is 15 residues long. After removal of 5 bases from V and 0 bases from J, the junction contained 4 bases not matched to a gene. Germline CDR1 SGHTA, CDR2 FQGTGA. CDR3 protein: CASSPWTGVNTEAFF. CDR3 bases: TGTGCCAGCAGCCCCTGGACAGGGGTGAACACTGAAGCTTTCTTT.

The chain uses TRBV2 and TRBJ1-1, with 7 bases identical to TRBD1. The V gene's germline CDR1 is SNHLY and CDR2 FYNNEI. This CDR3 has 13 residues. V gave up 5 bases and J gave up 3 bases; unmatched junction bases: 3. CDR3 bases: TGTGCCAGCAGTCCCGGACAGGACACTGAAGCTTTCTTT. The encoded protein is CASSPGQDTEAFF.

The V gene is TRBV5-8, the J gene TRBJ2-7, with D tentatively TRBD1 (5 bases). Germline values: CDR1 SGHTS, CDR2 YDEGEE. The V and J ends lost 5 bases and 3 bases respectively, with 9 bases between them. CDR3 length equals 12 residues. CDR3 DNA: TGTGCCAGCAGACTGGACATCTACGAGCAGTACTTC. This translates into CASRLDIYEQYF.

Concerning this clone itself: At the DNA level, this CDR3 is encoded by other sequences in the same sample as well. This chain uses TRBV4-3 with TRBJ2-7; TRBD2 aligns across 13 bases. Germline-derived CDR1 and CDR2 are LGHNA and YSLEER. Trimming at V came to 4 bases and at J to 4 bases, leaving 4 bases not matched to a gene. CDR3 length: 15 residues. The CDR3 sequence is CASSRGLAGVYEQYF. The CDR3 nucleotides are TGCGCCAGCAGCCGCGGACTAGCGGGAGTGTACGAGCAGTACTTC.

V is TRBV11-2 and J is TRBJ2-3; D gene unclear. The CDR3 is 14 amino acids. V was shortened by 1 base and J by 2 bases, with 7 bases between the two germline ends. Germline V CDR1 and CDR2: SGHAT, FQNNGV. The CDR3 here is CASSLAGFTDTQYF. CDR3 DNA sequence: TGTGCCAGCAGCTTAGCAGGTTTCACAGATACGCAGTATTTT. The whole variable domain, remainder taken from reference TRBV11-2 and TRBJ2-3, is EAGVAQSPRYKIIEKRQSVAFWCNPISGHATLYWYQQILGQGPKLLIQFQNNGVVDDSQLPKDRFSAERLKGVDSTLKIQPAKLEDSAVYLCASSLAGFTDTQYFGPGTRLTVL.

This chain links TRBV28 with TRBJ1-5, with D perhaps matching TRBD1 (6 bases). V was pared by 3 bases and J by 1 base, with 13 bases between. The CDR3 runs to 16 residues. CDR1 and CDR2 from the germline V gene are MDHEN and SYDVKM. CDR3 nucleotides: TGTGCCAGCAGTTTTTGGGGAGGGGGAAGCAATCAGCCCCAGCATTTT. Protein sequence: CASSFWGGGSNQPQHF.

The chain uses TRBV5-1 and TRBJ2-3, with 8 bases fitting TRBD2. Germline lookup yields CDR1 SGHRS and CDR2 YFSETQ. This CDR3 region has 16 residues. Trimming cost V 2 bases and J 2 bases; bases outside gene matches: 7. For the CDR3, the DNA is TGCGCCAGCAGCTTCGTGACGGGGGGGATCACAGATACGCAGTATTTT. It encodes CASSFVTGGITDTQYF.

The chain combines TRBV3-1 (or the pseudogene TRBV3-2) with TRBJ2-7; weak D call: TRBD2 (5 bases). CDR3 size: 15 residues. The ends were cut back, 1 base at V and 4 bases at J, with 14 bases in the middle. Germline V gene lookup returns CDR1 LGHDT and CDR2 YNNKEL (reference sequence). CDR3 in amino acids: CASSQGSGRNYEQYF. DNA of the CDR3: TGTGCCAGCAGCCAAGGGAGCGGCAGGAATTACGAGCAGTACTTC.

V gene TRBV12-3 or TRBV12-4 combines with J gene TRBJ2-3; D gene unclear. This CDR3 has 11 residues. Trimming took 6 bases from V and 3 from J, leaving 4 bases between them. CDR3 protein: CASSRTDTQYF. In DNA form, the CDR3 reads TGTGCCAGCAGCAGGACAGATACGCAGTATTTT.

This clone has just one count. The CDR3 DNA sequence: TGCAGCGTTGAGAGGACAGTCATGAACACTGAAGCTTTCTTT. It yields the protein CSVERTVMNTEAFF. This chain links TRBV29-1 with TRBJ1-1, with D possibly matching TRBD1 (6 bases). Trimming took 3 bases from V and 0 from J, leaving 11 bases between them. The CDR3 runs to 14 residues. The germline CDR1 and CDR2 sequences are SQVTM and ANQGSEA.

This chain links TRBV6-5 with TRBJ1-6; D unresolved. Trimming pared 0 bases from V and 9 bases from J, leaving 9 bases between. This CDR3 has 14 amino acids. Per the germline V gene, CDR1 is MNHEY and CDR2 is SVGAGI. The CDR3 sequence: CASSYSRLGSPLHF. Written as DNA, the CDR3 is TGTGCCAGCAGTTACTCGAGGCTGGGTTCACCCCTCCACTTT.

The chain employs TRBV5-8 and TRBJ1-2; TRBD1 agrees at 8 bases. CDR3 length: 13 amino acids. Germline V CDR1 and CDR2: SGHTS, YDEGEE. J gave up 8 bases and V 0 bases, and 3 bases lay outside the gene matches. CDR3 amino acids: CASSLDRGRGYTF. CDR3 sequence (DNA): TGTGCCAGCAGCTTGGACAGGGGGAGGGGCTACACCTTC.

This clone was seen only once. V is TRBV11-3 and J is TRBJ2-3; TRBD2 might be the D (6 bases). Germline loops: CDR1 SGHNT, CDR2 YENEEA. Trimming stripped 4 bases from V and 2 bases from J, with 13 bases between. The CDR3 consists of 15 residues. The CDR3 loop is CASSSTGGTTDTQYF. In nucleotides, the CDR3 is TGTGCCAGCAGCTCTACTGGCGGGACCACAGATACGCAGTATTTT.

This clone was detected only once. The V and J genes are TRBV27 and TRBJ1-1; possible D gene TRBD1, 5 bases. The length of the CDR3 is 15 residues. From germline, CDR1 is MNHEY and CDR2 SMNVEV (reference sequence). V dropped 5 bases and J dropped 5 bases, with 18 bases sitting between them. The CDR3 DNA follows: TGTGCCAGCAGTCCATTTGGGACTGGGAGGACTGAAGCTTTCTTT. Translated, it gives CASSPFGTGRTEAFF.

V gene TRBV5-1 combines with J gene TRBJ1-5; D might be TRBD1 (5 bases). With 4 bases removed from V and 2 bases from J, the gap between germline ends came to 16 bases. The CDR3 has 16 residues. Germline CDR1 and CDR2: SGHRS and YFSETQ. The CDR3 loop reads CASSRSGGSGNQPQHF. Here the CDR3 DNA reads TGCGCCAGCAGCAGGAGCGGGGGATCGGGCAATCAGCCCCAGCATTTT.

V and J are TRBV11-3 and TRBJ1-2; TRBD1 matches at 9 bases. V shed 4 bases, J shed 8 bases, and the junction held 20 bases outside the gene matches. Germline-derived CDR1 and CDR2 are SGHNT and YENEEA. There are 18 residues in the CDR3. Written as DNA, the CDR3 is TGTGCCAGCAGCTCACCGAGGACAGGGGACCTCTCAACGGGGGGCTACACCTTC. This codes for CASSSPRTGDLSTGGYTF.

The rearrangement joins TRBV18 to TRBJ2-6, with D perhaps TRBD1 (6 bases). Germline-derived CDR1 and CDR2 are KGHSH and LQKENI. This CDR3 region has 16 residues. The V and J ends lost 6 bases and 0 bases respectively, with 12 bases between them. The CDR3 DNA reads as TGTGCCAGCTCGAGCAGACAGGTCTCTGGGGCCAACGTCCTGACTTTC. It specifies CASSSRQVSGANVLTF.

The chain carries TRBV6-5 and TRBJ1-2; 7 nucleotides agree with TRBD1. The length of the CDR3 is 15 residues. V lost 2 bases, J lost 2 bases, and 5 bases stayed unmatched. Germline CDR1 and CDR2: MNHEY and SVGAGI. The CDR3 region is CASSYMDRRNYGYTF. The DNA for the CDR3 is TGTGCCAGCAGTTACATGGACAGGAGGAACTATGGCTACACCTTC.

This chain uses TRBV28 with TRBJ2-7; D perhaps matches TRBD1 (5 bases). The CDR3 extends over 14 amino acids. The V gene lost 2 bases and the J gene lost 2 bases, with 10 bases spanning the gap. The germline V gene encodes CDR1 MDHEN and CDR2 SYDVKM. This CDR3 reads CASSLSDSTYEQYF. DNA for the CDR3: TGTGCCAGCAGTTTAAGTGACAGTACCTACGAGCAGTACTTC.

V is TRBV4-3 and J is TRBJ2-5; a possible D gene is TRBD1 (5 bases). In germline, CDR1 is LGHNA, CDR2 YSLEER. The CDR3 contains 14 residues. V was pared by 2 bases and J by 4 bases, with 11 bases between. In DNA form, the CDR3 reads TGCGCCAGCAGCCAAACCGACAGCCGAGAGACCCAGTACTTC. It translates to CASSQTDSRETQYF.

The chain combines TRBV5-1 with TRBJ2-2; tentative D call: TRBD2 (6 bases). CDR3 length: 17 residues. V dropped 0 bases and J dropped 6 bases, with 18 bases sitting between them. Germline assignment: CDR1 SGHRS and CDR2 YFSETQ. The CDR3 spells CASSLASGTANPGELFF. DNA of the CDR3: TGCGCCAGCAGCTTGGCCTCAGGGACTGCCAACCCCGGGGAGCTGTTTTTT. Full variable domain (outside the CDR3, taken from reference TRBV5-1 and TRBJ2-2): KAGVTQTPRYLIKTRGQQVTLSCSPISGHRSVSWYQQTPGQGLQFLFEYFSETQRNKGNFPGRFSGRQFSNSRSEMNVSTLELGDSALYLCASSLASGTANPGELFFGEGSRLTVL.

As concerns this clone: The same CDR3 is also encoded by other DNA sequences in this sample. The V gene is TRBV5-4, the J gene TRBJ2-2; TRBD2 matches at 8 bases. V shed 4 bases, J shed 5 bases, and the junction held 4 bases outside the gene matches. Germline CDR1 SGHNT, CDR2 YYREEE (reference sequence). The CDR3 runs to 14 residues. The CDR3 DNA sequence: TGTGCCAGCAGCCGGGCGGGGGGTACCGGGGAGCTGTTTTTT. This sequence encodes CASSRAGGTGELFF. Based on the CDR3 plus reference TRBV5-4 and TRBJ2-2, the full variable domain is ETGVTQSPTHLIKTRGQQVTLRCSSQSGHNTVSWYQQALGQGPQFIFQYYREEENGRGNFPPRFSGLQFPNYSSELNVNALELDDSALYLCASSRAGGTGELFFGEGSRLTVL.

The chain is built from TRBV7-2 and TRBJ2-7; TRBD2 matches 13 bases. In germline, CDR1 is SGHTA, CDR2 FQGNSA. The V and J ends lost 6 bases and 3 bases, in that order; junction bases with no gene match: 2. This CDR3 has 14 amino acids. The CDR3 DNA reads TGTGCCAGCAGGACTAGCGGGGGGAACTACGAGCAGTACTTC. Residues: CASRTSGGNYEQYF.

This chain uses TRBV7-2 with TRBJ2-2; D perhaps matches TRBD1 (7 bases). Trimming took off 1 base at V and 5 bases at J, with 11 bases between the two ends. The length of the CDR3 is 15 residues. Per the germline V gene, CDR1 is SGHTA and CDR2 is FQGNSA. CDR3 in amino acids: CASSLGQGGTGELFF. CDR3 DNA: TGTGCCAGCAGCTTAGGACAGGGAGGAACCGGGGAGCTGTTTTTT. Looking up the rest from reference TRBV7-2 and TRBJ2-2 gives the full variable domain: GAGVSQSPSNKVTEKGKDVELRCDPISGHTALYWYRQSLGQGLEFLIYFQGNSAPDKSGLPSDRFSAERTGGSVSTLTIQRTQQEDSAVYLCASSLGQGGTGELFFGEGSRLTVL.